This TCR beta chain was sequenced in a study of a mutant IDH1 vaccine in newly diagnosed glioma (dated by TCRdb to the early 2020s). At the level of the whole study: Patients were given eight vaccinations, in weeks 1, 3, 5, 7, 11, 15, 19 and 23, which matched visits V03 through V10. Vaccination started 4-6 weeks after radiotherapy alone, or was given together with temozolomide cycles in the groups whose treatment included chemotherapy. Of the 30 to 35 patients who were treated, about 60% were male and 37.5% were female, and the mean age was roughly 40 years. Before enrollment, patients had received standard therapy of radiotherapy alone, temozolomide alone, or radiochemotherapy with temozolomide; most received the combination. Peripheral blood samples were drawn at six visits, namely V03 (baseline), V05, V07, V10, V12 and V13. For exploratory analyses, roughly 25 treated patients had longitudinal TCRB deep sequencing done wherever samples were available. Here is what the overall study found, with its caveats: Across multiple MHC alleles, vaccine-induced immune responses were seen in roughly 93% of patients. It was noted by the authors that analyses of patient blood samples could not be reproduced owing to sample limitations. Selection of PBMC samples for TCRB deep sequencing was based on availability. Pseudoprogression seemed to be unrelated to changes in the top peripheral T cell clonotypes found by TCRB sequencing.

Ends trimmed: V by 0 bases, J by 9 bases; bases unmatched to a gene: 5. CDR1 SGDLS and CDR2 YYNGEE were looked up in the germline V gene. The CDR3, cysteine through phenylalanine, is 15 amino acids long. Of the read, only the CDR3 DNA is kept; its 45 bases are in frame from base 1. Preparation of the library involved the immunoSEQ multiplex PCR assay. The hsTCRB Kit was used according to the manufacturer's protocol to amplify rearranged TCR beta chain sequences. TCRB libraries were sequenced on an Illumina MiSeq. On the study's bioinformatics: Demultiplexing, trimming and gene mapping were performed with the kit vendor's proprietary platform. This is the immuneACCESS table as TCRdb keeps it, with only in-frame sequences that have V and J called. A part of the clones is gone; compared with another copy, unresolved V genes explain less than half, and the rest is unexplained. V, J and clone size are taken as reported in that table, and D and trimming were inferred from the DNA itself. Present in this sample are around 85,000 clones, roughly 85% of which were seen just once. Roughly 2% of the sample is taken by the ten largest.

This sample's time point label indicates: week 23, last vaccination. Every vaccine dose consisted of 300 ug of a 20-mer mutant IDH1 peptide in Montanide, administered subcutaneously together with topical imiquimod. Newly diagnosed WHO grade 3 or 4 IDH1-mutant astrocytomas showing loss of nuclear ATRX were present in the donors. The samples were drawn from NOA16, a multicentre, single-arm, open-label phase I trial in Germany that tested a mutant IDH1 peptide vaccine in humans for the first time. Genomic DNA for TCRB sequencing was extracted from EDTA blood using the DNeasy Blood and Tissue Kit. Concerning this clone: It has no known antigen specificity. Base qualities are not at hand, and no much larger clone is one base apart.

The sequence links TRBV9 to TRBJ2-1; 11 central nucleotides agree with TRBD2. The sample was PBMCs, taken from a glioma patient whose treatment included an IDH1 peptide vaccine. The TCR comes from a man aged 25 to 40 with glioma. Some clones in this sample may be carry-over from other donors' samples. The CDR3 sequence is CASSVGSGREGEQFF. In nucleotides, the sequence is TGTGCCAGCAGCGTAGGTAGCGGGAGGGAGGGTGAGCAGTTCTTC. The variable domain in full, with residues beyond the CDR3 obtained from the reference TRBV9 and TRBJ2-1 genes, is DSGVTQTPKHLITATGQRVTLRCSPRSGDLSVYWYQQSLDQGLQFLIQYYNGEERAKGNILERFSAQQFPDLHSELNLSSLELGDSALYFCASSVGSGREGEQFFGPGTRLTVL.